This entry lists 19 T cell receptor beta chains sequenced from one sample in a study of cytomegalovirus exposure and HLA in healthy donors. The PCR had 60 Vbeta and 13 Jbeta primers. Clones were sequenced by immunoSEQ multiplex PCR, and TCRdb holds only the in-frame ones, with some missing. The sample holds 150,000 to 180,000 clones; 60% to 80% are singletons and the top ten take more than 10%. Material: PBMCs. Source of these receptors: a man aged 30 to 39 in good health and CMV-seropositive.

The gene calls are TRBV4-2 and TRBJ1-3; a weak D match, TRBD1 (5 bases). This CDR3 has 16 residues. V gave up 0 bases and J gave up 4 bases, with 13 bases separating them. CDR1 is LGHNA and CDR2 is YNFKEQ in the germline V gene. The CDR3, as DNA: TGTGCCAGCAGCCAAGATTTCCAGGGCCGGGGAAACACCATATATTTT. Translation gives CASSQDFQGRGNTIYF.

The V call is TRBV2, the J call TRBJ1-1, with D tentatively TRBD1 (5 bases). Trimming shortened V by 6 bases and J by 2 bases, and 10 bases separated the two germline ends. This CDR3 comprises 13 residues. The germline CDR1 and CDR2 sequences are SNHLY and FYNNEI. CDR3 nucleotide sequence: TGTGCCAGCAGGTTAGACAGAAACACTGAAGCTTTCTTT. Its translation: CASRLDRNTEAFF. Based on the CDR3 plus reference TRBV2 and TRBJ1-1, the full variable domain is EPEVTQTPSHQVTQMGQEVILRCVPISNHLYFYWYRQILGQKVEFLVSFYNNEISEKSEIFDDQFSVERPDGSNFTLKIRSTKLEDSAMYFCASRLDRNTEAFFGQGTRLTVV.

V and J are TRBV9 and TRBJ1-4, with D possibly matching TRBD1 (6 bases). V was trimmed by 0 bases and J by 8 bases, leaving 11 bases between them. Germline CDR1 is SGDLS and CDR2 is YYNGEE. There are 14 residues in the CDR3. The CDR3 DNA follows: TGTGCCAGCAGCGTAGGGGGGCTTCGGGAAAAACTGTTTTTT. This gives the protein CASSVGGLREKLFF.

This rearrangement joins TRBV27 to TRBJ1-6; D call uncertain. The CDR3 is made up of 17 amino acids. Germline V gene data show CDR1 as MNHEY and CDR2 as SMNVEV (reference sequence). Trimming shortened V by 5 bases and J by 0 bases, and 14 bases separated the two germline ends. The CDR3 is CASSPRIPSSYNSPLHF. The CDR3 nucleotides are TGTGCCAGCAGTCCCAGGATCCCAAGCTCCTATAATTCACCCCTCCACTTT.

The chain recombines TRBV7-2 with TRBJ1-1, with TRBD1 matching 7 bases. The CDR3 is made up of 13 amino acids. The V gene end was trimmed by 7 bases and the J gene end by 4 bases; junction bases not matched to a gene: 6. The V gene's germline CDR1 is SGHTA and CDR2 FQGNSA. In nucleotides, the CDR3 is TGTGCCAGCACTCGACAGGGAGGCACTGAAGCTTTCTTT. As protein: CASTRQGGTEAFF.

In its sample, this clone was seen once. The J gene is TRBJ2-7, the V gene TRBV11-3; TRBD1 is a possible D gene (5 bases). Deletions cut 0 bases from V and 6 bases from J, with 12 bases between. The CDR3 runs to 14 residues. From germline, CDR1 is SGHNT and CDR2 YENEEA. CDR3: CASSLEAGQTEQYF. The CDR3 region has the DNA TGTGCCAGCAGCTTAGAGGCAGGGCAGACCGAGCAGTACTTC.

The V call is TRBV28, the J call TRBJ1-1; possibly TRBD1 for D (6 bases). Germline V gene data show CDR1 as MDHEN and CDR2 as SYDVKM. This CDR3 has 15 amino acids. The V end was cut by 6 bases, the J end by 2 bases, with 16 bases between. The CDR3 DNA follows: TGTGCCAGCAGCCTTATGCGGGGGGCTAACACTGAAGCTTTCTTT. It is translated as CASSLMRGANTEAFF.

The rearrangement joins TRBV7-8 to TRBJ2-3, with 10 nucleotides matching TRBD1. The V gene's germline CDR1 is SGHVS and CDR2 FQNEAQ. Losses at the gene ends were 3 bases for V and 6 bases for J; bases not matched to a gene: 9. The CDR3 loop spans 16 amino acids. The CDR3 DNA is TGTGCCAGCAGCTTCGTCGTGGGACAGGGGATGGATACGCAGTATTTT. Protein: CASSFVVGQGMDTQYF. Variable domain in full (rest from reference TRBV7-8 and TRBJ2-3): GAGVSQSPRYKVAKRGQDVALRCDPISGHVSLFWYQQALGQGPEFLTYFQNEAQLDKSGLPSDRFFAERPEGSVSTLKIQRTQQEDSAVYLCASSFVVGQGMDTQYFGPGTRLTVL.

The chain's CDR3 is CASSLGTGGQPQHF. The CDR3 DNA reads TGTGCCAGCAGTTTGGGGACAGGGGGTCAGCCCCAGCATTTT. The rearrangement uses TRBV6-5 and TRBJ1-5; 11 nucleotides line up with TRBD1. The CDR3 totals 14 residues. V lost 4 bases and J lost 6; bases outside the gene matches: 2. Looked up from germline, CDR1 is MNHEY and CDR2 is SVGAGI.

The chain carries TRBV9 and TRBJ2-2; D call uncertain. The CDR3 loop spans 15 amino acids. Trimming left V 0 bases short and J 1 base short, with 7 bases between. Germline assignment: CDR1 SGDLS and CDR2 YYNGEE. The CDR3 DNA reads TGTGCCAGCAGCGTAGGAACTAAGAACACCGGGGAGCTGTTTTTT. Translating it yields CASSVGTKNTGELFF.

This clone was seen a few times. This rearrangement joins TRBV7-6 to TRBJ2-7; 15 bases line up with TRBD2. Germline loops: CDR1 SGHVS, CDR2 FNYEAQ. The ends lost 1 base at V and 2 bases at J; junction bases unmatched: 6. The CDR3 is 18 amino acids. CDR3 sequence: CASSLVGLAGGETYEQYF. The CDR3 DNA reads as TGTGCCAGCAGCTTAGTTGGACTAGCGGGAGGGGAGACCTACGAGCAGTACTTC. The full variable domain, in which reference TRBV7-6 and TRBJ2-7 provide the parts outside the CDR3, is GAGVSQSPRYKVTKRGQDVALRCDPISGHVSLYWYRQALGQGPEFLTYFNYEAQQDKSGLPNDRFSAERPEGSISTLTIQRTEQRDSAMYRCASSLVGLAGGETYEQYFGPGTRLTVT.

In DNA, the CDR3 is TGTGCCAGCAGTTGGGTCGGGAGTGGTCGAGATACGCAGTATTTT. Protein product: CASSWVGSGRDTQYF. The V gene is TRBV28, the J gene TRBJ2-3; tentative D call: TRBD2 (6 bases). Germline assignment: CDR1 MDHEN and CDR2 SYDVKM. The V gene lost 4 bases and the J gene lost 5 bases, with 16 bases spanning the gap. The CDR3 consists of 15 residues.

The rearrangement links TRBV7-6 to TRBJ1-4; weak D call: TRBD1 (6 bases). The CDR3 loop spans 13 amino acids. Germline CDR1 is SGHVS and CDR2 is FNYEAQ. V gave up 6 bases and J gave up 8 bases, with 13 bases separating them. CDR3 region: CASRDSRGEKLFF. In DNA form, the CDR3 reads TGTGCCAGCAGAGATTCCAGGGGCGAAAAACTGTTTTTT.

The CDR3 is CASSIRDRTMNTEAFF. CDR3 in DNA: TGCGCCAGCAGCATCCGGGACAGAACTATGAACACTGAAGCTTTCTTT. J is TRBJ1-1 and V is TRBV5-1; TRBD1 aligns across 7 bases. V gave up 4 bases and J gave up 0 bases; unmatched junction bases: 9. CDR3 length: 16 amino acids. CDR1 is SGHRS and CDR2 is YFSETQ in the germline V gene.

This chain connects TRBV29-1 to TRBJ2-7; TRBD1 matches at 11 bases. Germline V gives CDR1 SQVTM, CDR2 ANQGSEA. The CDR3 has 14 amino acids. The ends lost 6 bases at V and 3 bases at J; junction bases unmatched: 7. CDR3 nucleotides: TGCAGCGTCCTTCGGGACAGGGGGGGCTACGAGCAGTACTTC. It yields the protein CSVLRDRGGYEQYF.

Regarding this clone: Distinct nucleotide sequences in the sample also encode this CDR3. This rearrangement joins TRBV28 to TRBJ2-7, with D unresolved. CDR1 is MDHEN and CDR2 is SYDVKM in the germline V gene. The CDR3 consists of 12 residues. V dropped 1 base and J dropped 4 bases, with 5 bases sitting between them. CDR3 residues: CASSLSRYEQYF. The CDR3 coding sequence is TGTGCCAGCAGTTTATCTAGGTACGAGCAGTACTTC.

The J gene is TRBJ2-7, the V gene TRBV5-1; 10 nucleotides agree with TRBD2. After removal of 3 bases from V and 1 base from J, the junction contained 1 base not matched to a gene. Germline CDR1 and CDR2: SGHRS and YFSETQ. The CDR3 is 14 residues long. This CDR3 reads CASSWTSGSYEQYF. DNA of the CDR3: TGCGCCAGCAGCTGGACTAGCGGTTCCTACGAGCAGTACTTC.

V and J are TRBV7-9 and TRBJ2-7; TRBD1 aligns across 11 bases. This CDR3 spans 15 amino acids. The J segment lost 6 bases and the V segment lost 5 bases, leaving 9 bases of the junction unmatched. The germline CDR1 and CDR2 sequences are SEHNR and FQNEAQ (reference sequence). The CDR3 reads CASSKPGQGVCEQYF. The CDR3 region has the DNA TGTGCCAGCAGCAAACCGGGACAGGGGGTGTGCGAGCAGTACTTC. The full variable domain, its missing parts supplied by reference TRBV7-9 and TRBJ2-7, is DTGVSQNPRHKITKRGQNVTFRCDPISEHNRLYWYRQTLGQGPEFLTYFQNEAQLEKSRLLSDRFSAERPKGSFSTLEIQRTEQGDSAMYLCASSKPGQGVCEQYFGPGTRLTVT.

In DNA form, the CDR3 reads TGTGCCAGCAGAACCGACACTGAGTACGAGCAGTACTTC. Translating it yields CASRTDTEYEQYF. The gene calls are TRBV6-6 and TRBJ2-7; D gene uncertain. The CDR3 runs 13 residues. The V end was cut by 6 bases, the J end by 4 bases, with 13 bases between. From germline, CDR1 is MNHNY and CDR2 SVGAGI (reference sequence).